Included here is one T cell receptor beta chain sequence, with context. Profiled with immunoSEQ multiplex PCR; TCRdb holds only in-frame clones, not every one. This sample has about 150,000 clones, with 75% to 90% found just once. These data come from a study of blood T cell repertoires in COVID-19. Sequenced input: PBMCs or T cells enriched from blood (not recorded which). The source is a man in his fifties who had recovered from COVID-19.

CDR3 nucleotide sequence: TGTGCCAGCTCTCCCTCGGGACAGCTTAACTATGGCTACACCTTC. This gives the protein CASSPSGQLNYGYTF. J is TRBJ1-2 and V is TRBV18, with 7 bases aligning to TRBD1. Losses at the gene ends were 6 bases for V and 1 base for J; bases not matched to a gene: 8. CDR1 is KGHSH, CDR2 LQKENI, per germline. The CDR3 has 15 residues.